This T cell receptor beta chain originates from a study of blood T cell repertoires in COVID-19. Study context: Samples came from the United States, Italy and Spain, spanning acute and convalescent COVID-19.

Here immunoSEQ multiplex PCR was the method, and the copy in TCRdb shows in-frame clones only, minus some. The sample has approximately 85,000 clones; about 92% are singletons. Germline V gene sequence: CDR1 LGHDT, CDR2 YNNKEL (reference sequence). The junction had 10 bases not matched to a gene; V was cut back by 3 bases and J by 4 bases. CDR3 size: 16 residues. The TCR originated in a woman in her fifties or sixties in a cohort sampled during active COVID-19. Sequencing input: peripheral blood. The chain has TRBV3-1 (or the pseudogene TRBV3-2) and TRBJ2-3; 7 bases line up with TRBD2. The CDR3 loop reads CASSQPDGGSSDTQYF. CDR3 bases: TGTGCCAGCAGCCAGCCCGACGGCGGGAGTTCAGATACGCAGTATTTT.